The T cell receptor beta chain described here comes from a study of T cell clones after liver transplantation. Here immunoSEQ multiplex PCR was the method, and the copy in TCRdb shows in-frame clones only, minus some. Of over 50,000 clones detected, about four fifths appear once; the ten largest clones hold roughly 8%. Germline V CDR1 and CDR2: LGHNA, YSLEER. Trimming left V 0 bases short and J 5 bases short, with 16 bases between. This CDR3 has 16 residues. V usage is TRBV4-3 and J usage is TRBJ2-5; D tentatively reads TRBD1 or TRBD2 (5 bases each). The source of this sequence is a human donor who received a liver transplant. The sequenced sample was CD4+ T cells from blood, obtained before liver transplant. For the CDR3, the DNA is TGCGCCAGCAGCCAAGAATCAAAGTGGGGGTGGGAGACCCAGTACTTC. Amino acids: CASSQESKWGWETQYF.